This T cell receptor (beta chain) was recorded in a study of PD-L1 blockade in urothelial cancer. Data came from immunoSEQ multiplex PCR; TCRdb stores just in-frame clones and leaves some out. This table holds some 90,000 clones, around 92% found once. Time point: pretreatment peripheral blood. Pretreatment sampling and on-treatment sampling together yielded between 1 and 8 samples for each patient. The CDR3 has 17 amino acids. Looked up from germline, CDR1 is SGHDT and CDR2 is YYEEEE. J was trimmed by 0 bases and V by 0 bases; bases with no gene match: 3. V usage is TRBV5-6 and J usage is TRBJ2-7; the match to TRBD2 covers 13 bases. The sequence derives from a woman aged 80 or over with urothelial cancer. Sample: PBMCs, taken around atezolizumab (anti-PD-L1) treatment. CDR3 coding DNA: TGTGCCAGCAGCTTGGGGACTAGCGGGAGTTTCTCCTACGAGCAGTACTTC. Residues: CASSLGTSGSFSYEQYF.